These 21 T cell receptor beta chains were sequenced from one sample in a study of blood T cell repertoires in COVID-19 (dated by TCRdb to the early 2020s). Library preparation was by the immunoSEQ multiplex PCR assay. TCRdb obtained this table from immuneACCESS and retained in-frame rearrangements with V and J assigned. These tables miss some clones; where compared with another copy, unresolved V genes account for less than half of the shortfall, and the remainder is unexplained. This sample comprises 400,000 to 500,000 clones, 70% to 90% of them detected only once. The ten largest clones add up to roughly 1.4% of the sample. The specimen was PBMCs or T cells enriched from blood (not recorded which). These receptors were obtained from a woman aged 18-29 years who had been exposed to COVID-19.

The J gene is TRBJ1-1, the V gene TRBV4-1, with D uncertain. The V and J ends lost 4 bases and 1 base respectively, with 16 bases between them. Per the germline V gene, CDR1 is MGHRA and CDR2 is YSYEKL. There are 16 residues in the CDR3. The CDR3 DNA sequence: TGCGCCAGCAGCCCCTCGCCGAGGTCATCGAACACTGAAGCTTTCTTT. This translates into CASSPSPRSSNTEAFF.

V and J are TRBV19 and TRBJ1-1; TRBD1 matches 8 bases. Per the germline V gene, CDR1 is LNHDA and CDR2 is SQIVND (reference sequence). The J segment lost 2 bases and the V segment lost 4 bases, leaving 3 bases of the junction unmatched. The CDR3 is made up of 14 amino acids. The CDR3 region is CASSRDRINTEAFF. The CDR3 coding sequence is TGTGCCAGTAGTAGGGACAGGATCAACACTGAAGCTTTCTTT. Together with reference TRBV19 and TRBJ1-1, the CDR3 gives the full variable domain: DGGITQSPKYLFRKEGQNVTLSCEQNLNHDAMYWYRQDPGQGLRLIYYSQIVNDFQKGDIAEGYSVSREKKESFPLTVTSAQKNPTAFYLCASSRDRINTEAFFGQGTRLTVV.

The rearrangement uses TRBV28 and TRBJ2-7; 11 bases fit TRBD2. The CDR3 is 15 residues long. The ends lost 5 bases at V and 2 bases at J; junction bases unmatched: 5. Germline V gene lookup returns CDR1 MDHEN and CDR2 SYDVKM. CDR3 loop: CASSLSGRAPYEQYF. As DNA, the CDR3 is TGTGCCAGCAGTCTTAGCGGGAGGGCCCCCTACGAGCAGTACTTC.

The chain recombines TRBV9 with TRBJ1-1, with unresolved D. The ends were cut back, 4 bases at V and 1 base at J, with 17 bases in the middle. From germline, CDR1 is SGDLS and CDR2 YYNGEE. CDR3 length: 16 amino acids. CDR3 sequence (DNA): TGTGCCAGCAGCCACGGGCCCCGGGAAGGGAACACTGAAGCTTTCTTT. It encodes CASSHGPREGNTEAFF.

The chain links TRBV21-1 to TRBJ2-7; TRBD2, the table's D call, was not compared with the DNA. TRBV21-1 is marked as a pseudogene. This CDR3 has 14 residues. The CDR3: CASSKPEGIYEQYF. CDR3 DNA sequence: TGTGCCAGCAGCAAGCCCGAGGGAATCTACGAGCAGTACTTC.

The J gene is TRBJ1-1, the V gene TRBV6-5, with 11 positions matching TRBD1. Germline V lookup: CDR1 MNHEY, CDR2 SVGAGI. With V trimmed by 5 bases and J by 4 bases, 6 bases remained unmatched. The CDR3 is 15 amino acids. CDR3 nucleotides: TGTGCCAGCAGTCACAGGGACAGGGGGACCACTGAAGCTTTCTTT. This sequence encodes CASSHRDRGTTEAFF.

The chain combines TRBV6-4 with TRBJ1-2; no reliable D call. V was pared by 2 bases and J by 8 bases, with 15 bases between. Germline V gene sequence: CDR1 MRHNA, CDR2 SNTAGT. The CDR3 runs to 14 residues. DNA of the CDR3: TGTGCCAGCAGTGACGATTCGGGAGGGAAGGGCTACACCTTC. Amino acids: CASSDDSGGKGYTF.

A few counts support this clone. CDR3 region: CASSDRGLEQYF. The CDR3 region has the DNA TGCGCCAGCAGTGACAGGGGCCTCGAGCAGTACTTC. The V call is TRBV4-3, the J call TRBJ2-7; 8 bases align to TRBD1. The V segment lost 6 bases and the J segment 6 bases; nucleotides outside the gene matches: 4. The CDR3 runs to 12 residues. Germline V gene sequence: CDR1 LGHNA, CDR2 YSLEER.

The V and J genes are TRBV28 and TRBJ1-5; D remains unclear. From germline, CDR1 is MDHEN and CDR2 SYDVKM. This CDR3 has 15 amino acids. V lost 3 bases to trimming and J lost 3 bases, with 12 bases between them. CDR3 bases: TGTGCCAGCAGTTTTATCCGGGAGGCCAATCAGCCCCAGCATTTT. As protein: CASSFIREANQPQHF.

The V gene is TRBV5-1, the J gene TRBJ2-1; 9 nucleotides line up with TRBD2. Germline loops: CDR1 SGHRS, CDR2 YFSETQ. This CDR3 has 15 residues. Trimming cost V 0 bases and J 4 bases; bases outside gene matches: 2. The CDR3 reads CASSLVSGGYNEQFF. In DNA, the CDR3 is TGCGCCAGCAGCTTGGTTAGCGGGGGTTACAATGAGCAGTTCTTC. Combining the CDR3 with reference TRBV5-1 and TRBJ2-1 gives the whole variable domain KAGVTQTPRYLIKTRGQQVTLSCSPISGHRSVSWYQQTPGQGLQFLFEYFSETQRNKGNFPGRFSGRQFSNSRSEMNVSTLELGDSALYLCASSLVSGGYNEQFFGPGTRLTVL.

The gene calls are TRBV7-2 and TRBJ1-2, with D possibly TRBD1 on 5 matching bases. The CDR3 has 14 residues. Germline V gene lookup returns CDR1 SGHTA and CDR2 FQGNSA. V was shortened by 3 bases and J by 7 bases, with 15 bases between the two germline ends. CDR3 in amino acids: CASSFDRMSRGYTF. The CDR3, as DNA: TGTGCCAGCAGCTTTGACAGAATGTCTCGTGGCTACACCTTC.

Concerning this clone: Other nucleotide sequences in the sample specify the same CDR3. The chain is built from TRBV18 and TRBJ2-7; 9 bases map to TRBD1. This CDR3 has 14 residues. Germline V gene lookup returns CDR1 KGHSH and CDR2 LQKENI. The V segment lost 2 bases and the J segment 3 bases; nucleotides outside the gene matches: 2. Written as DNA, the CDR3 is TGTGCCAGCTCACCAGGACAGGGGCTCTACGAGCAGTACTTC. This gives the protein CASSPGQGLYEQYF.

This clone was detected only once. The chain carries TRBV6-2 or TRBV6-3 and TRBJ1-5; D is unresolved. Germline V gives CDR1 MNHEY, CDR2 SVGEGT. The CDR3 is 16 amino acids. The V end was cut by 2 bases, the J end by 0 bases, with 11 bases between. CDR3: CASSYAAAASNQPQHF. The CDR3 nucleotides are TGTGCCAGCAGTTACGCGGCCGCTGCTAGCAATCAGCCCCAGCATTTT.

The genes are TRBV20-1 and TRBJ1-5, with a tentative D call TRBD1 (6 bases). This CDR3 has 11 amino acids. Germline V gene lookup returns CDR1 DFQATT and CDR2 SNEGSKA (reference sequence). V was shortened by 6 bases and J by 10 bases, with 13 bases between the two germline ends. The CDR3 loop reads CSAEQGYPQHF. In DNA form, the CDR3 reads TGCAGTGCCGAACAGGGATACCCCCAGCATTTT.

The gene calls are TRBV5-4 and TRBJ2-1, with D maybe TRBD2 (7 bases). V lost 1 base to trimming and J lost 0 bases, with 11 bases between them. Germline V gives CDR1 SGHNT, CDR2 YYREEE (reference sequence). CDR3 size: 16 residues. The CDR3 loop is CASSLRGGRSYNEQFF. The CDR3 DNA sequence: TGTGCCAGCAGCTTGAGGGGGGGCCGCTCCTACAATGAGCAGTTCTTC. The variable domain in full, completed from reference TRBV5-4 and TRBJ2-1, reads ETGVTQSPTHLIKTRGQQVTLRCSSQSGHNTVSWYQQALGQGPQFIFQYYREEENGRGNFPPRFSGLQFPNYSSELNVNALELDDSALYLCASSLRGGRSYNEQFFGPGTRLTVL.

This sequence joins TRBV27 and TRBJ2-7; 9 bases are shared with TRBD1. CDR3 size: 20 residues. Germline CDR1 is MNHEY and CDR2 is SMNVEV (reference sequence). V lost 3 bases and J lost 2; bases outside the gene matches: 20. CDR3 loop: CASSLYYRGRTERAPYEQYF. The CDR3 DNA sequence: TGTGCCAGCAGTTTGTATTACAGGGGGCGGACCGAGAGGGCACCCTACGAGCAGTACTTC.

The chain is built from TRBV7-6 and TRBJ2-2, with 7 bases identical to TRBD1. This CDR3 comprises 15 residues. The trim removed 11 bases at V and 5 bases at J, leaving 14 bases unmatched. The V gene's germline CDR1 is SGHVS and CDR2 FNYEAQ. This CDR3 is CASRGLWGLTGELFF. The CDR3, as DNA: TGTGCCTCCAGGGGGTTGTGGGGATTGACCGGGGAGCTGTTTTTT.

This sequence joins TRBV6-5 and TRBJ1-5, with D perhaps TRBD1 (5 bases). Deletions cut 4 bases from V and 1 base from J, with 14 bases between. The CDR3 spans 16 residues. The germline V gene encodes CDR1 MNHEY and CDR2 SVGAGI. The CDR3 is CASSSFGGRSNQPQHF. The DNA for the CDR3 is TGTGCCAGCAGTTCCTTCGGGGGGAGAAGCAATCAGCCCCAGCATTTT.

This chain connects TRBV24-1 to TRBJ1-4; tentative D call: TRBD1 (5 bases). The V gene lost 4 bases and the J gene lost 0 bases, with 11 bases spanning the gap. This CDR3 is built from 16 residues. Germline V CDR1 and CDR2: KGHDR, SFDVKD. The chain's CDR3 is CATSEGQTATNEKLFF. The DNA of the CDR3 is TGTGCCACCAGTGAGGGGCAGACTGCAACTAATGAAAAACTGTTTTTT.

This chain links TRBV10-3 with TRBJ2-5; 10 bases are shared with TRBD2. V trimming: 5 bases; J trimming: 4 bases; junction bases outside the gene matches: 4. The germline CDR1 and CDR2 sequences are ENHRY and SYGVKD. CDR3 length: 14 amino acids. The CDR3 loop is CAISSSGGGETQYF. The CDR3, as DNA: TGTGCCATCAGTTCTAGCGGGGGCGGAGAGACCCAGTACTTC.

The rearrangement links TRBV4-2 to TRBJ1-2; TRBD1 matches at 10 bases. The CDR3 contains 14 residues. Germline CDR1 and CDR2: LGHNA and YNFKEQ. V gave up 3 bases and J gave up 6 bases; unmatched junction bases: 4. The CDR3 DNA is TGTGCCAGCAGCCAGCCGACAGGGGGCCATGGCTACACCTTC. As protein: CASSQPTGGHGYTF.